The clone carrying this TCR beta chain occurred many times. The antigen is unknown. This entry comes from a study of human T cells and chemical hapten exposure. The wider study: Among samples, TCR yields varied mainly because of small differences in pooled library volume.

It was the library that attached unique molecular identifiers to individual cDNA molecules. Source study methods: 90,000 to 100,000 TCRs per sample was the median, with a range of roughly 23,224 to 750,000. TCRdb re-analysed the RACE reads in MiXCR, keeping a single row per CDR3 protein. The V and J calls, along with clone size, are taken from TCRdb and not from the paper's own processing. Of 130,000 or so distinct CDR3 sequences in the sample, 9% to 10% were seen once. As for time point: healthy volunteer bleed at 2 weeks. Total RNA was isolated from whole blood that had not been fractionated. This CDR3 contains 14 residues. Germline CDR1 reads MGHDK; CDR2 reads SYGVNS. V shed 6 bases and J shed 2 bases, with 10 bases lying between them. General study results and limits: There was no change with DPC sensitization in TCRs above 1 in 1000 frequency.

The chain has TRBV25-1 and TRBJ2-2; D is perhaps TRBD2 (6 bases). The clonotype comes from a male donor in good health. Some clones in this sample may be carry-over from other donors' samples. Sequencing was performed on whole blood. The CDR3 here is CASRPGLNTGELFF. For the CDR3, the DNA is TGTGCCAGCAGGCCGGGACTCAACACCGGGGAGCTGTTTTTT.